The 7 T cell receptor beta chains in this list originate from one sample, sequenced in a study of blood T cell repertoires in COVID-19. Sequencing used immunoSEQ multiplex PCR; TCRdb keeps in-frame clones, though not all of them. The table shows 200,000 to 250,000 clones, with 70% to 90% occurring only once. The sequencing input was peripheral blood. The receptors originated from a man between 45 and 60 years old with COVID-19, enrolled during active disease.

The CDR3 sequence is CASSPMTGFGNTEAFF. The CDR3, as DNA: TGTGCCAGCAGTCCAATGACAGGGTTTGGGAACACTGAAGCTTTCTTT. The J gene is TRBJ1-1, the V gene TRBV27; 7 bases match TRBD1. Trimming took 5 bases from V and 1 from J; bases not matched to a gene: 10. This CDR3 spans 16 amino acids. CDR1 MNHEY and CDR2 SMNVEV come from the germline V gene (reference sequence).

This clone was seen only a few times. V gene TRBV6-5 combines with J gene TRBJ1-2, with a possible D match to TRBD1 (5 bases). The CDR3 runs to 16 residues. The germline V gene has CDR1 MNHEY and CDR2 SVGAGI. Trimming pared 4 bases from V and 2 bases from J, leaving 17 bases between. The CDR3 reads CASSSINRRANYGYTF. The CDR3 DNA is TGTGCCAGCAGTTCCATCAACAGGCGAGCAAACTATGGCTACACCTTC.

This sequence joins TRBV6-4 and TRBJ2-1, with D possibly TRBD2 on 6 matching bases. The CDR3 sequence is 18 residues long. V shed 3 bases and J shed 3 bases, with 21 bases lying between them. Germline V gene sequence: CDR1 MRHNA, CDR2 SNTAGT. CDR3 DNA: TGTGCCAGCAGTGAATCTGGTGGGGGGTTCCCCCACTACAATGAGCAGTTCTTC. Protein: CASSESGGGFPHYNEQFF.

This chain connects TRBV5-4 to TRBJ1-2; unclear D gene. V dropped 4 bases and J dropped 4 bases, with 17 bases sitting between them. The CDR3 length is 15 residues. Germline CDR1 is SGHNT and CDR2 is YYREEE (reference sequence). CDR3 coding DNA: TGTGCCAGCAGCCCCGGGAGCGACTCAGCCTATGGCTACACCTTC. Translated: CASSPGSDSAYGYTF.

This clone appeared a single time. The CDR3 sequence is CAISGGQQYGYTF. The CDR3 DNA reads TGTGCCATCAGTGGGGGGCAACAATATGGCTACACCTTC. The chain combines TRBV10-3 with TRBJ1-2, with D possibly TRBD1 on 6 matching bases. This CDR3 has 13 amino acids. Looked up from germline, CDR1 is ENHRY and CDR2 is SYGVKD. Between the trimmed V and J ends, which lost 4 bases and 5 bases, there was a span of 11 bases.

This clone was seen a handful of times. The chain couples TRBV20-1 to TRBJ2-7, with a weak D call TRBD1 (6 bases). Trimming removed 3 bases from V and 3 bases from J, with 18 bases in between. The CDR3 covers 15 residues. Germline CDR1 DFQATT, CDR2 SNEGSKA (reference sequence). The CDR3 region is CSASERHRVFYEQYF. Written as DNA, the CDR3 is TGCAGTGCTAGTGAAAGGCACAGGGTCTTCTACGAGCAGTACTTC.

This chain connects TRBV4-2 to TRBJ2-1; D is perhaps TRBD2 (6 bases). Per germline, CDR1 LGHNA and CDR2 YNFKEQ. Trimming took off 1 base at V and 0 bases at J, with 13 bases between the two ends. This CDR3 has 17 amino acids. DNA of the CDR3: TGTGCCAGCAGCCAAGTTAGATGGCGGGACTCCTACAATGAGCAGTTCTTC. Translated, it gives CASSQVRWRDSYNEQFF.